This T cell receptor beta chain was sequenced during a study of T cell repertoires in cytomegalovirus infection. Points from the study as a whole: CMV-specific TCR beta clonotypes restricted by HLA-C dominated the ex vivo response.

The CDR3 runs to 16 residues. Trimming removed 7 bases from V and 0 bases from J; junction bases left unmatched: 1. Per the germline V gene, CDR1 is MNHEY and CDR2 is SMNVEV (reference sequence). This clonotype appeared a few times. No antigen is known for it. TCRdb re-called the reads with MiXCR, one entry per CDR3 protein. The sample lists 900,000 to 950,000 distinct CDR3 sequences, less than 35% occurring once. This sequence originates from a human donor in good health (CMV status not recorded). Some clones in this sample may be carry-over from other donors' samples. This chain links TRBV27 with TRBJ2-1, with TRBD2 identical over 15 bases. Sequences were derived from cultured CD8+ T cells from PBMCs, sampled from culture after CMV antigen stimulation. For the CDR3, the DNA is TGTGCCAGCAAGGGACTAGCGGGGGGCTCCTACAATGAGCAGTTCTTC. It specifies CASKGLAGGSYNEQFF.